Described below is a single T cell receptor (beta chain) sequence and its context. Its ends do not fully match the called genes, so a read error is possible. This entry belongs to a study of tumor and adjacent non-tumor tissue in lung cancer. No cell sorting was done before RNA was extracted from the tissue. The germline CDR1 and CDR2 sequences are MNHNS and SASEGT. The CDR3 contains 17 residues. A modified ARM-PCR protocol with three rounds of nested PCR amplified TCRbeta. One entry per CDR3 protein, called by TCRdb with MiXCR from the multiplex PCR reads. The table has about 200,000 distinct CDR3 sequences, 70% to 75% seen once.

The TCR comes from a man in his sixties with non-small cell lung cancer. The sequenced material came from lung tumor tissue. This rearrangement joins TRBV6-1 to TRBJ2-7, with a tentative D call TRBD2 (6 bases). This CDR3 is CASSEVASAGRVYELYF. DNA of the CDR3: TGTGCCAGCAGTGAAGTAGCATCGGCGGGAAGGGTCTACGAGCTGTACTTC.